This T cell receptor beta chain was captured by sequencing in a study of technical replicates of blood from several donors. Sequencing used immunoSEQ multiplex PCR; TCRdb keeps in-frame clones, though not all of them. The repertoire holds some 70,000 clones, approximately 87% seen once, with just over 4.5% in the top ten. V was clipped by 1 base and J by 3 bases, with 12 bases between them. CDR3 length: 15 amino acids. Looked up from germline, CDR1 is SGHTA and CDR2 is FQGNSA. The clonotype was recovered from a human donor in good health. Some clones in this sample may be carry-over from other donors' samples. V usage is TRBV7-2 and J usage is TRBJ2-5; maybe TRBD2 (7 bases). Sequenced: PBMCs. The CDR3: CASSLDGGPEETQYF. The CDR3 bases are TGTGCCAGCAGCTTAGACGGGGGGCCGGAAGAGACCCAGTACTTC.